This TCR beta chain derives from a study of CD8 T cells in ankylosing spondylitis. CDR1 and CDR2 (germline): SGHTA, FQGTGA. The CDR3 extends over 13 amino acids. The germline V and J ends were trimmed by 1 base and 5 bases, with 7 bases remaining between them. Each TCR beta library was made by quantitative 5'-RACE that incorporated molecular barcodes. TCRdb processed the 5' RACE reads anew with MiXCR; each CDR3 protein has one entry. This sample has tens of thousands of distinct CDR3 sequences; around 26% occur once, and the top ten carry roughly 60%. This clonotype came up a few times. The chain is built from TRBV7-3 and TRBJ2-3; D is uncertain. This sequence was found in a male donor with ankylosing spondylitis or in good health (not recorded which). The material sequenced was blood, either unsorted or a sorted T cell fraction (not recorded which). CDR3 loop: CASSLMRGDTQYF. DNA for the CDR3: TGTGCCAGCAGCTTAATGAGAGGAGATACGCAGTATTTT.